What follows are 15 T cell receptor beta chains derived from one specimen sequenced in a study of Ad26.COV2.S vaccination and SARS-CoV-2 variants. The treatment: around 19 received Ad26.COV2.S at low or high dose, single or two shots; about five received placebo; per-sample allocation not given. All samples were drawn on day 63, counting from the first vaccine or placebo injection. This table comes from immunoSEQ multiplex PCR, and its TCRdb copy is limited to in-frame clones, with some not included. Of roughly 400,000 clones in the sample, roughly 90% were seen once. The sample consisted of peripheral blood, taken in a trial of Ad26.COV2.S vaccine versus placebo. These receptors were obtained from a person aged 18-60 years who received the Ad26.COV2.S COVID-19 vaccine or a placebo.

The CDR3 DNA is TGTGCCAGCAGCTTAAAGTTCGGGCAGAGTACCTACCCATACTATGGCTACACCTTC. Translated, it gives CASSLKFGQSTYPYYGYTF. The gene calls are TRBV7-3 and TRBJ1-2; D unresolved. Trimming left V 1 base short and J 3 bases short, with 24 bases between. The CDR3 length is 19 residues. Germline values: CDR1 SGHTA, CDR2 FQGTGA.

This clone was detected once. V is TRBV2 and J is TRBJ2-7; D is unclear. This CDR3 is built from 12 residues. Germline V lookup: CDR1 SNHLY, CDR2 FYNNEI. V was cut by 4 bases and J by 3 bases, with 7 bases left in between. The CDR3 here is CASSAPFYEQYF. CDR3 bases: TGTGCCAGCAGTGCCCCCTTCTACGAGCAGTACTTC. Variable domain in full (rest from reference TRBV2 and TRBJ2-7): EPEVTQTPSHQVTQMGQEVILRCVPISNHLYFYWYRQILGQKVEFLVSFYNNEISEKSEIFDDQFSVERPDGSNFTLKIRSTKLEDSAMYFCASSAPFYEQYFGPGTRLTVT.

The chain joins TRBV7-2 to TRBJ1-2; no reliable D call. Trimming removed 2 bases from V and 6 bases from J, with 13 bases in between. The CDR3 length is 14 residues. The V gene's germline CDR1 is SGHTA and CDR2 FQGNSA. CDR3 region: CASSLFGRDNGYTF. The DNA for the CDR3 is TGTGCCAGCAGCTTATTTGGGAGGGATAATGGCTACACCTTC.

The chain joins TRBV27 to TRBJ2-7; 8 bases are a match to TRBD2. The CDR3 sequence is 15 residues long. J gave up 1 base and V 2 bases, and 4 bases lay outside the gene matches. Germline loops: CDR1 MNHEY, CDR2 SMNVEV (reference sequence). CDR3 bases: TGTGCCAGCAGTTTAAGGGGCGGGAGGTCCTACGAGCAGTACTTC. Its translation: CASSLRGGRSYEQYF.

This clone appeared many times. This chain links TRBV11-3 with TRBJ2-1; unclear D gene. V was shortened by 1 base and J by 3 bases, with 7 bases between the two germline ends. The CDR3 totals 14 residues. Germline V CDR1 and CDR2: SGHNT, YENEEA. The CDR3 coding sequence is TGTGCCAGCAGCTTAGGCGGAATCTACAATGAGCAGTTCTTC. It encodes CASSLGGIYNEQFF.

J is TRBJ1-2 and V is TRBV7-8; D may be TRBD1 (6 bases). Per germline, CDR1 SGHVS and CDR2 FQNEAQ. The V and J ends lost 3 bases and 8 bases respectively, with 13 bases between them. The CDR3 runs 13 residues. The CDR3 bases are TGTGCCAGCAGCTTGGATCAGGGGAGGGGCTACACCTTC. It is translated as CASSLDQGRGYTF.

A single count supports this clone. The J gene is TRBJ2-7, the V gene TRBV2; 8 bases are shared with TRBD2. Trimming cost V 4 bases and J 4 bases; bases outside gene matches: 9. The germline CDR1 and CDR2 sequences are SNHLY and FYNNEI. CDR3 length: 15 amino acids. In DNA, the CDR3 is TGTGCCAGCAGTGGGGAAGCGGGAGTCGGATACGAGCAGTACTTC. Translation gives CASSGEAGVGYEQYF. The full variable domain, its missing parts supplied by reference TRBV2 and TRBJ2-7, is EPEVTQTPSHQVTQMGQEVILRCVPISNHLYFYWYRQILGQKVEFLVSFYNNEISEKSEIFDDQFSVERPDGSNFTLKIRSTKLEDSAMYFCASSGEAGVGYEQYFGPGTRLTVT.

Comment on this clone: This CDR3 is also generated by other DNA sequences in the sample. This chain links TRBV5-1 with TRBJ2-5, with 9 nucleotides matching TRBD2. The CDR3 is made up of 15 amino acids. The V gene's germline CDR1 is SGHRS and CDR2 YFSETQ. Trimming took 0 bases from V and 1 from J; bases not matched to a gene: 1. CDR3 DNA: TGCGCCAGCAGCTTGGGACTAGCGGTCCAAGAGACCCAGTACTTC. This encodes CASSLGLAVQETQYF.

The chain links TRBV2 to TRBJ1-2; a possible D gene is TRBD1 (6 bases). Trimming removed 8 bases at V and 4 bases at J, with 14 bases between. Germline loops: CDR1 SNHLY, CDR2 FYNNEI. The CDR3 runs to 13 residues. The chain's CDR3 is CASGGLTSYGYTF. The CDR3 DNA reads TGTGCCAGCGGGGGCCTCACTTCCTATGGCTACACCTTC.

This chain connects TRBV5-6 to TRBJ2-2, with 9 nucleotides matching TRBD1. Germline CDR1 is SGHDT and CDR2 is YYEEEE. CDR3 length: 18 amino acids. V shed 4 bases and J 4 bases; nucleotides not matched to a gene: 14. CDR3 coding DNA: TGTGCCAGCAGCGGATTGGGACAGGGCCATACGGGCACCGGGGAGCTGTTTTTT. It codes for CASSGLGQGHTGTGELFF.

The chain uses TRBV10-3 and TRBJ1-6; D may be TRBD1 (6 bases). Trimming removed 3 bases at V and 9 bases at J, with 12 bases between. The CDR3 is 14 amino acids. Per germline, CDR1 ENHRY and CDR2 SYGVKD. CDR3 in amino acids: CAISEGGAGSPLHF. CDR3 nucleotides: TGTGCCATCAGTGAAGGGGGGGCTGGTTCACCCCTCCACTTT.

The chain recombines TRBV11-3 with TRBJ2-7; TRBD1 or TRBD2 may be the D gene (6 bases each). V was clipped by 4 bases and J by 6 bases, with 13 bases between them. CDR1 is SGHNT and CDR2 is YENEEA in the germline V gene. The CDR3 spans 13 residues. The CDR3 coding sequence is TGTGCCAGCAGCTCCAGGGGACTCAGCGAGCAGTACTTC. This codes for CASSSRGLSEQYF.

In this sample, this clone turned up once. The V gene is TRBV5-1, the J gene TRBJ1-4; no definite D call. The V end was cut by 1 base, the J end by 8 bases, with 15 bases between. The length of the CDR3 is 15 residues. Germline-derived CDR1 and CDR2 are SGHRS and YFSETQ. CDR3 sequence (DNA): TGCGCCAGCAGCTTGAGTCAGCCCTCGCAGGAAAAACTGTTTTTT. Translation: CASSLSQPSQEKLFF.

This clone was seen only once. The chain couples TRBV29-1 to TRBJ2-1; 8 bases are shared with TRBD2. The CDR3 runs 16 residues. V trimming: 6 bases; J trimming: 5 bases; junction bases outside the gene matches: 15. Germline lookup yields CDR1 SQVTM and CDR2 ANQGSEA. The CDR3, as DNA: TGCAGCGTCCGAGGTTACCCCTCGGGAGGGGACAATGAGCAGTTCTTC. Amino acid sequence: CSVRGYPSGGDNEQFF.

This chain uses TRBV2 with TRBJ2-3; D gene ambiguous. CDR3 length equals 14 residues. V lost 7 bases to trimming and J lost 0 bases, with 11 bases between them. Germline V gene data show CDR1 as SNHLY and CDR2 as FYNNEI. CDR3 sequence: CASTPPASTDTQYF. The CDR3 bases are TGTGCCAGCACTCCACCTGCTAGCACAGATACGCAGTATTTT.